The source of this TCR beta chain is a study of human T cells and chemical hapten exposure. This clonotype turned up a few times. Original handling: Counting gave a median of around 96,000 TCRs per sample, with values ranging from about 23,224 to 690,600. TCRdb called the RACE reads again in MiXCR, with one record for every CDR3 protein. These V and J calls are TCRdb output, not the study's own analysis. The table lists some 250,000 distinct CDR3 sequences, approximately 7.5% of them singletons. Sample time point: pre-sensitization, week 0. Treatment reported: therapeutic diphenylcyclopropenone sensitization with weekly scalp DPC. Between the trimmed V and J ends, which lost 1 base and 4 bases, there was a span of 7 bases. This CDR3 region has 13 residues. CDR1 SGHDN and CDR2 FVKESK come from the germline V gene.

V is TRBV14 and J is TRBJ1-1; D not resolved. The clonotype was recovered from a man aged 18 to 30 with alopecia areata. Some clones in this sample may be carry-over from other donors' samples. The source was whole blood, collected in connection with sensitization to the hapten diphenylcyclopropenone (DPC). The CDR3, as DNA: TGTGCCAGCAGCCAAGGGATGGGCACTGAAGCTTTCTTT. Translated: CASSQGMGTEAFF.